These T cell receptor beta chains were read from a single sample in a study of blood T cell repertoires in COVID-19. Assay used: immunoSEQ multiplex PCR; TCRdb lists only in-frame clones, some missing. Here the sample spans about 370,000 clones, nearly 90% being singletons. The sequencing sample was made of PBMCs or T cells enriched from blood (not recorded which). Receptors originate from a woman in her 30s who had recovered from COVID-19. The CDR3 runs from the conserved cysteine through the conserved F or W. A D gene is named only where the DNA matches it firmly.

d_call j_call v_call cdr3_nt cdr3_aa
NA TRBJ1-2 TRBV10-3 TGTGCCATCAGTGAGTCCCTTCTGCGGGATTCCTATGGCTACACCTTC CAISESLLRDSYGYTF
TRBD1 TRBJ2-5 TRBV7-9 TGTGCCAGCAGCCCTGGGACAGGGAGAGAGACCCAGTACTTC CASSPGTGRETQYF
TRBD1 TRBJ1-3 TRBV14 TGTGCCAGCAGCCAAGGCCGGACAGGGCTTGGTGGAAACACCATATATTTT CASSQGRTGLGGNTIYF
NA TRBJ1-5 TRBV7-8 TGTGCCAGCAGCTTAGCCTGGCAGGCAAATCAGCCCCAGCATTTT CASSLAWQANQPQHF
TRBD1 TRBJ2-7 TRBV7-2 TGTGCCAGCAGCCAACAGGGGGGCCCCTACGAGCAGTACTTC CASSQQGGPYEQYF
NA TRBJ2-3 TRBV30 TGTGCCTGGGCAAACGGGGATACGCAGTATTTT CAWANGDTQYF
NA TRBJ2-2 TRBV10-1 TGCGCCAGCAGCGGAGTTACAGGCACCGGGGAGCTGTTTTTT CASSGVTGTGELFF
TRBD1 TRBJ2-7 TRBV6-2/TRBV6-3 TGTGCCAGCAGTTACTCGAGGGGGCTAGGCGAGCAGTACTTC CASSYSRGLGEQYF
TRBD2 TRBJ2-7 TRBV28 TGTGCCAGCGGGCGGGAGTTTGCCTACGAGCAGTACTTC CASGREFAYEQYF
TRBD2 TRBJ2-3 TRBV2 TGTGCCAGCAGCGGGGGGTCCTCTAGCACAGATACGCAGTATTTT CASSGGSSSTDTQYF
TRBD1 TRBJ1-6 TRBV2 TGTGCCAGCAGTTACGGACAGGGTCTTAATTCACCCCTCCACTTT CASSYGQGLNSPLHF
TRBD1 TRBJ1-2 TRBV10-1 TGCGCCAGCAGTGAGTCATTACCGGGACAGATAGCTAACTATGGCTACACCTTC CASSESLPGQIANYGYTF
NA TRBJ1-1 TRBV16 TGTGCCAGCAGCCCCTTCCAGGGGAGCACTGAAGCTTTCTTT CASSPFQGSTEAFF
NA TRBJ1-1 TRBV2 TGTGCCAGCAGTAGTACAACGTTGAACACTGAAGCTTTCTTT CASSSTTLNTEAFF
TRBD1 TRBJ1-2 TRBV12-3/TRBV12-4 TGTGCCAGCAGTGTGACAGGGTTCGGCTACACCTTC CASSVTGFGYTF
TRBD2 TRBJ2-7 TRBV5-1 TGCGCCAGCAGCCCCGGACTAGCGGGGGACCTAGCCTACGAGCAGTACTTC CASSPGLAGDLAYEQYF